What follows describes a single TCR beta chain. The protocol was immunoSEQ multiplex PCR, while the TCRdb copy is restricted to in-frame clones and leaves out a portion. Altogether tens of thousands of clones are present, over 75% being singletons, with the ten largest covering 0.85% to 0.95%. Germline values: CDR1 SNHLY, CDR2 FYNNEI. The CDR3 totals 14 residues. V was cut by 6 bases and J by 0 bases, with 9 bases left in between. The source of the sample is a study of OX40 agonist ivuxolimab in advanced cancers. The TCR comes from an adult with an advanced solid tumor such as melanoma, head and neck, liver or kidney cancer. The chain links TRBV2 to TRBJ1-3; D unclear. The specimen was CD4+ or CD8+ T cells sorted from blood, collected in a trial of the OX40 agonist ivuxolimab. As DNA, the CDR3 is TGTGCCAGCAGCGCCGGGAACTCTGGAAACACCATATATTTT. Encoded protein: CASSAGNSGNTIYF.